This T cell receptor (beta chain) emerged from a study of OX40 agonist ivuxolimab in advanced cancers. Study at large: Ivuxolimab is a fully human IgG2 antibody that activates OX40 (CD134). It was permissible to have had prior anti-PD-1, anti-PD-L1 or anti-CTLA-4 therapy, and over 35% had some. People in dose escalation had one of these cancers: hepatocellular carcinoma, melanoma, renal cell or head and neck cancer.

The data were produced by immunoSEQ multiplex PCR, yet TCRdb's version contains in-frame clones alone and is incomplete. Here the sample spans approximately 81,000 clones, approximately 90% being singletons. This clone appeared a single time. This receptor was obtained from an adult with an advanced solid tumor such as melanoma, head and neck, liver or kidney cancer. Sequencing was performed on CD4+ or CD8+ T cells sorted from blood, taken in a trial of the OX40 agonist ivuxolimab.

In DNA form, the CDR3 reads TGTGCCAGCACCTACGGGGCTAGCGGGGGGGCCCCATCCCAAACCCAGTACTTC. This gives the protein CASTYGASGGAPSQTQYF. The chain carries TRBV7-2 and TRBJ2-5; the match to TRBD2 covers 12 bases. Germline V gives CDR1 SGHTA, CDR2 FQGNSA. J gave up 8 bases and V 7 bases, and 20 bases lay outside the gene matches. The CDR3 extends over 18 amino acids.